This section outlines one TCR beta chain sequence together with its context. This record comes from a study of blood T cell repertoires in COVID-19. As for the study in general: The study drew acute and convalescent COVID-19 samples from the United States, Italy and Spain. The analysed material was cDNA or gDNA that came from T cells, B-cell-depleted T cells, or PBMCs.

The length of the CDR3 is 14 residues. V lost 2 bases, J lost 1 base, and 9 bases lay in between. CDR1 is SGHNT and CDR2 is YYREEE in the germline V gene (reference sequence). Original processing methods: Quantification of nucleated cells was approximated via reference gene primer amplification. The data were produced by immunoSEQ multiplex PCR, yet TCRdb's version contains in-frame clones alone and is incomplete. That table is the source of V, J and clone size, and D and trimming were worked out from the DNA. The table records 100,000 to 150,000 clones, 70% to 90% of them present only once. The sequenced material came from peripheral blood. This chain connects TRBV5-4 to TRBJ1-1, with a possible D match to TRBD1 (6 bases). This clonotype originated in a woman of 80 years or more with acute or convalescent COVID-19. The CDR3 sequence is CASSFGQSNTEAFF. CDR3 nucleotide sequence: TGTGCCAGCAGCTTCGGACAGTCGAACACTGAAGCTTTCTTT.